Each of the 2 T cell receptor beta chains below was sequenced from the same sample in a study of breast tumors, draining lymph nodes, adjacent tissues (dated by TCRdb to the mid-2010s). Preparation of the library involved multiplex PCR. For sequencing, an Illumina HiSeq 2000 was employed. TCRdb reanalyzed the raw reads on its own, using fastp at Q25 for trimming and MiXCR for clone calling, and kept in-frame beta chains. Every distinct CDR3 protein forms one entry, paired with its most common genes and DNA. This sample holds 70,000 to 95,000 distinct CDR3 sequences; approximately 19% were observed only once. The biggest ten clones account for approximately 2.5% of the sample. Lymph node samples came from the axillary draining lymph nodes of breast cancer patients. Sequenced material: axillary lymph node tissue. The receptor source for this set is a female donor with breast cancer. Some clones in this sample may be carry-over from other donors' samples.

This clonotype occurred many times. V and J are TRBV5-5 and TRBJ1-2; D not certain. Between the trimmed V and J ends, which lost 1 base and 2 bases, there was a span of 9 bases. This CDR3 has 14 residues. Germline V gives CDR1 SGHKS, CDR2 YYEKEE (reference sequence). This CDR3 is CASSLWRVNYGYTF. DNA for the CDR3: TGTGCCAGCAGCTTGTGGAGGGTGAACTATGGCTACACCTTC.

This clonotype was detected only a few times. The chain combines TRBV27 with TRBJ1-2, with TRBD1 as a possible D gene (6 bases). Trimming stripped 6 bases from V and 3 bases from J, with 17 bases between. This CDR3 has 15 amino acids. Germline-derived CDR1 and CDR2 are MNHEY and SMNVEV (reference sequence). CDR3 coding DNA: TGTGCCAGCAGGATAACCCGGAAGGGGGACTATGGCTACACCTTC. This codes for CASRITRKGDYGYTF.